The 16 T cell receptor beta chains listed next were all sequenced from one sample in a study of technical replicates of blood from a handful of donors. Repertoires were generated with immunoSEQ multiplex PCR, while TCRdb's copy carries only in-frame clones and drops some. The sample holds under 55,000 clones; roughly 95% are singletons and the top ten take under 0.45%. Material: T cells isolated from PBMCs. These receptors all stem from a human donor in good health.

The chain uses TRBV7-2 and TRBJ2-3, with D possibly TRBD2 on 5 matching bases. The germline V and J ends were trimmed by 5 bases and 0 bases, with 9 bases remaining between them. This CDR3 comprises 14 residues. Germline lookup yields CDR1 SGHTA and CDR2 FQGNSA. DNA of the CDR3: TGTGCCAGCAGCCCGCTAGCTAGCACAGATACGCAGTATTTT. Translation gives CASSPLASTDTQYF. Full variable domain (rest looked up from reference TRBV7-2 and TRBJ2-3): GAGVSQSPSNKVTEKGKDVELRCDPISGHTALYWYRQSLGQGLEFLIYFQGNSAPDKSGLPSDRFSAERTGGSVSTLTIQRTQQEDSAVYLCASSPLASTDTQYFGPGTRLTVL.

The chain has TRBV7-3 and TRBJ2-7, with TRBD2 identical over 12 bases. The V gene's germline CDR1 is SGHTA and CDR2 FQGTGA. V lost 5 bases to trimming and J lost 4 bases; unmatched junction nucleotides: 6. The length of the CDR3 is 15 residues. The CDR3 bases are TGTGCCAGCAGCCTGCGACTAGCGGGAGCATACGAGCAGTACTTC. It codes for CASSLRLAGAYEQYF.

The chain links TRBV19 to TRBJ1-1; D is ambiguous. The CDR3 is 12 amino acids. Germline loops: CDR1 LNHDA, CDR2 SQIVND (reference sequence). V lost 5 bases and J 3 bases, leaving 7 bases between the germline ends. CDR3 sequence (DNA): TGTGCCAGTAGTGGCCCATACACTGAAGCTTTCTTT. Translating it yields CASSGPYTEAFF.

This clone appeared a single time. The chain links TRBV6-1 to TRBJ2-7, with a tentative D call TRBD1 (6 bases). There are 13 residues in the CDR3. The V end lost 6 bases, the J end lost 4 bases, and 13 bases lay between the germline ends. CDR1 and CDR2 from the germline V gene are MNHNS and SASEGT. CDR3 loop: CASSPGQTYEQYF. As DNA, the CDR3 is TGTGCCAGCAGCCCCGGACAGACTTACGAGCAGTACTTC.

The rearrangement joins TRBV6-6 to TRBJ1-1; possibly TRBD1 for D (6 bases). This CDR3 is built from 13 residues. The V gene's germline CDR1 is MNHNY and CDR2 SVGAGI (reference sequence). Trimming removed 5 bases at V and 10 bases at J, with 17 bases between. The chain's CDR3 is CASSRDEDSLAFF. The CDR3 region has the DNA TGTGCCAGCAGTCGGGATGAGGACAGCCTAGCTTTCTTT.

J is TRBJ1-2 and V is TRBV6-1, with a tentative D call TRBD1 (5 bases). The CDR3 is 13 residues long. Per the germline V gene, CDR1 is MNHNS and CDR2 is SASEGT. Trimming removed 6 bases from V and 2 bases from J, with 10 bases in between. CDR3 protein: CASSPGSNYGYTF. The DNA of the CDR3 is TGTGCCAGCAGCCCAGGGTCCAACTATGGCTACACCTTC.

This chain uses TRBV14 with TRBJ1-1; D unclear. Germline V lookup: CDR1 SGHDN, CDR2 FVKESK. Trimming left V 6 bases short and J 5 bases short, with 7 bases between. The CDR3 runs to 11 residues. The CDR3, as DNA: TGTGCCAGCAGTCAACGTACTGAAGCTTTCTTT. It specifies CASSQRTEAFF.

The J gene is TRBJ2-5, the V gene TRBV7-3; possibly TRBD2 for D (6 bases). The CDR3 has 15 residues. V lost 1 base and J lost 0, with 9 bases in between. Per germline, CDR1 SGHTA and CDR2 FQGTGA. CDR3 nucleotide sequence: TGTGCCAGCAGCTTAATGGGCGGGAACCAAGAGACCCAGTACTTC. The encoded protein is CASSLMGGNQETQYF.

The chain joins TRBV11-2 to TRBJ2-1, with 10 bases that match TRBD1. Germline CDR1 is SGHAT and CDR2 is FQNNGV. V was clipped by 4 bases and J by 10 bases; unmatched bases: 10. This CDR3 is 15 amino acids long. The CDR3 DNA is TGTGCCAGCAGCTCTCGGACAGGGGGTATAGAGGAGCAGTTCTTC. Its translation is CASSSRTGGIEEQFF.

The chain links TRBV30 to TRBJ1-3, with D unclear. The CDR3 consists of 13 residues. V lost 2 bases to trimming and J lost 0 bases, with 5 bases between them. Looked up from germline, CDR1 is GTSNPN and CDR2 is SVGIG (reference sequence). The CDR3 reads CAWSTGSGNTIYF. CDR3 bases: TGTGCCTGGAGTACCGGCTCTGGAAACACCATATATTTT.

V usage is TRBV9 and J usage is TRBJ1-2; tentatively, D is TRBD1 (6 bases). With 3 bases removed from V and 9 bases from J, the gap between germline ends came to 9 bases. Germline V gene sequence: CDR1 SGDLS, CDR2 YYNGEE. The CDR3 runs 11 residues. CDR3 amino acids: CASSAGDSYTF. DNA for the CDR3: TGTGCCAGCAGCGCCGGGGACAGCTACACCTTC.

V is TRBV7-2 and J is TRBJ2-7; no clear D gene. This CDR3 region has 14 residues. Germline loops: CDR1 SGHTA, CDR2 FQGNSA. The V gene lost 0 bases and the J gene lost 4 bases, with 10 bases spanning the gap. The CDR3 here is CASSLASSYYEQYF. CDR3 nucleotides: TGTGCCAGCAGCTTAGCTAGCAGCTATTACGAGCAGTACTTC.

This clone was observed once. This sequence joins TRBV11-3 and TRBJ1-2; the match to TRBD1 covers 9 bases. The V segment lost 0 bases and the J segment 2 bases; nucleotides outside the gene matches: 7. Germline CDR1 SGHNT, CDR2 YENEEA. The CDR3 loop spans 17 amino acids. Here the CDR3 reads CASSLDGTGLGNYGYTF. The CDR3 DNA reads TGTGCCAGCAGCTTAGACGGGACAGGGTTGGGAAACTATGGCTACACCTTC. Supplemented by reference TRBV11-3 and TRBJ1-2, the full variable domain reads EAGVVQSPRYKIIEKKQPVAFWCNPISGHNTLYWYLQNLGQGPELLIRYENEEAVDDSQLPKDRFSAERLKGVDSTLKIQPAELGDSAVYLCASSLDGTGLGNYGYTFGSGTRLTVV.

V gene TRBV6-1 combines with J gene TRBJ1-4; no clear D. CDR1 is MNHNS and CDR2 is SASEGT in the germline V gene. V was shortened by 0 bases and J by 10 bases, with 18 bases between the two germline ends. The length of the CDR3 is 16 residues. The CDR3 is CASSEAYGVSRGKLFF. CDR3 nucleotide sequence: TGTGCCAGCAGTGAAGCGTATGGCGTTTCGAGAGGAAAACTGTTTTTT.

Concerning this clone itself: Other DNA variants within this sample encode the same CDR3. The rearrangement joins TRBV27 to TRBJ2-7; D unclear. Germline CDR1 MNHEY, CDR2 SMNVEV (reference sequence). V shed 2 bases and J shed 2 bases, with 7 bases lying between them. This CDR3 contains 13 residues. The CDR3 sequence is CASSLGLTYEQYF. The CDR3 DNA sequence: TGTGCCAGCAGTTTAGGGCTCACCTACGAGCAGTACTTC.

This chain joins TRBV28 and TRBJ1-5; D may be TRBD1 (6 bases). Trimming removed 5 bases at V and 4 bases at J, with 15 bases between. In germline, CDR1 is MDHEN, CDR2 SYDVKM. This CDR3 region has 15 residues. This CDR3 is CASSIPTTGNQPQHF. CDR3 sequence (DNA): TGTGCCAGCAGTATACCTACGACAGGAAATCAGCCCCAGCATTTT.